This T cell receptor beta chain was documented in a study of CD8 T cells in ankylosing spondylitis. Quantitative 5'-RACE with molecular barcodes produced the TCR beta libraries. A single record per CDR3 protein comes from TCRdb applying MiXCR to the 5' RACE reads. The table lists some 300,000 distinct CDR3 sequences, less than 25% of them singletons. Trimming removed 6 bases at V and 5 bases at J, with 19 bases between. This CDR3 is built from 15 residues. Germline V gene sequence: CDR1 MNHNS, CDR2 SASEGT. The sample was blood, either unsorted or a sorted T cell fraction (not recorded which). The V gene is TRBV6-1, the J gene TRBJ2-5; perhaps TRBD2 as D (7 bases). The receptor was isolated from a female donor with ankylosing spondylitis or in good health (not recorded which). The CDR3 loop reads CASSPRLGGGETQYF. DNA for the CDR3: TGTGCCAGCAGCCCTAGACTAGGGGGAGGGGAGACCCAGTACTTC.